This is a list of T cell receptor beta chains from one sample in a study of blood T cells in healthy people across ages. TCRdb independently ran MiXCR on the 5' RACE reads; one entry per CDR3 protein. The sample carries over 550,000 distinct CDR3 sequences, about 30% recorded once. The sample was blood. The receptors were sampled from a woman of 80 years or more in good health. Each CDR3 is given with its conserved first and last residue. The D gene is left open where the match is weak. Clone size appears in some rows only: once, few, many, or a class for an expanded clone.

j_call: TRBJ1-5; v_call: TRBV4-3; clone_size: NA; cdr3_length: 16; d_call: NA; cdr3_aa: CASSQGWGGEGQPQHF; cdr3_nt: TGCGCCAGCAGCCAAGGGTGGGGAGGGGAGGGTCAGCCCCAGCATTTT
j_call: TRBJ2-7; v_call: TRBV5-1; clone_size: once; cdr3_length: 14; d_call: NA; cdr3_aa: CASSLNVVSYEQYF; cdr3_nt: TGCGCCAGCAGCTTGAATGTGGTCTCCTACGAGCAGTACTTC
j_call: TRBJ1-2; v_call: TRBV5-1; clone_size: many; cdr3_length: 14; d_call: NA; cdr3_aa: CASNAGGSAHGYTF; cdr3_nt: TGCGCCAGCAACGCGGGAGGTTCCGCCCATGGCTACACCTTC
j_call: TRBJ2-7; v_call: TRBV7-2; clone_size: NA; cdr3_length: 14; d_call: TRBD2; cdr3_aa: CASSSLAGVYEQYF; cdr3_nt: TGTGCCAGCAGCAGTCTAGCGGGGGTCTACGAGCAGTACTTC
j_call: TRBJ1-6; v_call: TRBV6-1; clone_size: few; cdr3_length: 16; d_call: NA; cdr3_aa: CVSKYIPEPWNSPLHF; cdr3_nt: TGTGTCAGCAAGTACATTCCCGAACCATGGAATTCACCCCTCCACTTT
j_call: TRBJ2-3; v_call: TRBV7-2; clone_size: many; cdr3_length: 16; d_call: TRBD2; cdr3_aa: CASSRWTSGGAGTQYF; cdr3_nt: TGTGCCAGCAGCAGATGGACTAGCGGGGGGGCTGGTACGCAGTATTTT
j_call: TRBJ2-7; v_call: TRBV19; clone_size: few; cdr3_length: 15; d_call: NA; cdr3_aa: CATSREGVNPNEQYF; cdr3_nt: TGTGCCACCTCAAGGGAGGGGGTTAACCCTAACGAGCAGTACTTC
j_call: TRBJ1-1; v_call: TRBV20-1; clone_size: NA; cdr3_length: 16; d_call: NA; cdr3_aa: CGARPTGTRGRTEAFF; cdr3_nt: TGCGGTGCTAGACCAACCGGGACACGGGGGCGCACTGAAGCTTTCTTT
j_call: TRBJ1-6; v_call: TRBV2; clone_size: many; cdr3_length: 13; d_call: TRBD1; cdr3_aa: CASRGQGDSPLHF; cdr3_nt: TGTGCCAGCAGGGGACAGGGGGATTCACCCCTCCACTTT
j_call: TRBJ1-5; v_call: TRBV7-2; clone_size: many; cdr3_length: 15; d_call: NA; cdr3_aa: CASSLADGGRQPQHF; cdr3_nt: TGTGCCAGCAGCTTAGCCGATGGGGGTCGGCAGCCCCAGCATTTT
j_call: TRBJ1-4; v_call: TRBV2; clone_size: many; cdr3_length: 15; d_call: TRBD1; cdr3_aa: CASSEAGTGSGKLFF; cdr3_nt: TGTGCCAGCAGTGAAGCAGGGACAGGGTCAGGGAAACTGTTTTTT
j_call: TRBJ1-1; v_call: TRBV7-3; clone_size: NA; cdr3_length: 12; d_call: TRBD1; cdr3_aa: CASSDRQGGAFF; cdr3_nt: TGTGCCAGCAGCGATAGACAGGGGGGAGCTTTCTTT
j_call: TRBJ2-4; v_call: TRBV28; clone_size: few; cdr3_length: 15; d_call: TRBD2; cdr3_aa: CASSASSGGADIQYF; cdr3_nt: TGTGCCAGCAGTGCATCTAGCGGGGGGGCAGACATTCAGTACTTC
j_call: TRBJ2-5; v_call: TRBV6-2/TRBV6-3; clone_size: many; cdr3_length: 16; d_call: NA; cdr3_aa: CASSYSTGGDVKTQYF; cdr3_nt: TGTGCCAGCAGTTACTCGACTGGGGGCGACGTGAAGACCCAGTACTTC
j_call: TRBJ2-7; v_call: TRBV5-1; clone_size: NA; cdr3_length: 17; d_call: TRBD2; cdr3_aa: CASSLASTGLAGDEQYF; cdr3_nt: TGCGCCAGCAGCTTGGCCAGTACGGGACTAGCGGGAGACGAGCAGTACTTC
j_call: TRBJ2-6; v_call: TRBV7-2; clone_size: many; cdr3_length: 18; d_call: NA; cdr3_aa: CASSPMRGRGSGANVLTF; cdr3_nt: TGTGCCAGCAGCCCTATGAGGGGAAGGGGCTCTGGGGCCAACGTCCTGACTTTC
j_call: TRBJ1-1; v_call: TRBV10-3; clone_size: many; cdr3_length: 15; d_call: NA; cdr3_aa: CAITRGTGLNTEAFF; cdr3_nt: TGTGCCATCACTCGGGGTACAGGATTAAACACTGAAGCTTTCTTT
j_call: TRBJ2-7; v_call: TRBV5-1; clone_size: NA; cdr3_length: 16; d_call: NA; cdr3_aa: CASSLAVLSSYNEQYF; cdr3_nt: TGCGCCAGCAGCTTGGCCGTACTCAGCTCCTACAATGAGCAGTACTTC
j_call: TRBJ2-1; v_call: TRBV7-3; clone_size: once; cdr3_length: 14; d_call: TRBD1; cdr3_aa: CASMTGTGQDESFF; cdr3_nt: TGTGCCAGCATGACAGGGACAGGGCAGGATGAGAGCTTCTTC
j_call: TRBJ1-2; v_call: TRBV5-1; clone_size: NA; cdr3_length: 15; d_call: NA; cdr3_aa: CASSRSGQPGHGYTF; cdr3_nt: TGCGCCAGCAGCCGCAGTGGGCAGCCGGGGCATGGCTACACCTTC
j_call: TRBJ1-2; v_call: TRBV7-2; clone_size: many; cdr3_length: 15; d_call: TRBD1; cdr3_aa: CASSLVTGLNYGYTF; cdr3_nt: TGTGCCAGCAGCTTAGTGACAGGGCTTAACTATGGCTACACCTTC
j_call: TRBJ2-1; v_call: TRBV6-2/TRBV6-3; clone_size: NA; cdr3_length: 16; d_call: TRBD2; cdr3_aa: CASRNTRLAGGWEQFF; cdr3_nt: TGTGCCAGCAGGAACACCCGACTAGCGGGGGGTTGGGAGCAGTTCTTC
j_call: TRBJ2-6; v_call: TRBV11-1; clone_size: many; cdr3_length: 18; d_call: TRBD1; cdr3_aa: CASSSDRAFSSGANVLTF; cdr3_nt: TGTGCCAGCAGCTCGGACAGGGCGTTCAGCTCTGGGGCCAACGTCCTGACTTTC
j_call: TRBJ2-1; v_call: TRBV6-2/TRBV6-3; clone_size: many; cdr3_length: 14; d_call: TRBD2; cdr3_aa: CASRAGTRYNEQFF; cdr3_nt: TGTGCCAGCAGAGCCGGGACTAGATACAATGAGCAGTTCTTC
j_call: TRBJ2-1; v_call: TRBV5-1; clone_size: NA; cdr3_length: 15; d_call: NA; cdr3_aa: CVSSLVLVASTEQFF; cdr3_nt: TGCGTCAGCAGCTTGGTCCTAGTGGCTTCCACTGAGCAGTTCTTC
j_call: TRBJ2-7; v_call: TRBV9; clone_size: few; cdr3_length: 14; d_call: TRBD1; cdr3_aa: CASSFQGAMDEQYF; cdr3_nt: TGTGCCAGCAGCTTTCAGGGGGCCATGGATGAGCAGTACTTC
j_call: TRBJ2-7; v_call: TRBV5-1; clone_size: many; cdr3_length: 17; d_call: TRBD1; cdr3_aa: CASSLGPTGTGVYEQYF; cdr3_nt: TGCGCCAGCAGCTTGGGCCCAACCGGGACAGGGGTCTACGAGCAGTACTTC
j_call: TRBJ1-3; v_call: TRBV20-1; clone_size: NA; cdr3_length: 11; d_call: NA; cdr3_aa: CSASWLNTIYF; cdr3_nt: TGCAGTGCTAGTTGGTTAAACACCATATATTTT
j_call: TRBJ1-1; v_call: TRBV30; clone_size: NA; cdr3_length: 11; d_call: NA; cdr3_aa: CAWSDNREAFF; cdr3_nt: TGTGCCTGGAGTGATAACAGGGAAGCTTTCTTT
j_call: TRBJ1-5; v_call: TRBV12-5; clone_size: NA; cdr3_length: 15; d_call: TRBD1; cdr3_aa: CASGLGDSLLTPQQF; cdr3_nt: TGTGCTAGTGGTTTGGGGGACAGCCTTTTGACTCCCCAGCAGTTT
j_call: TRBJ2-7; v_call: TRBV16; clone_size: few; cdr3_length: 17; d_call: NA; cdr3_aa: CASSQSEVGWDTTEQYF; cdr3_nt: TGTGCCAGCAGCCAATCGGAGGTTGGTTGGGACACCACCGAGCAGTACTTC
j_call: TRBJ2-5; v_call: TRBV13; clone_size: many; cdr3_length: 14; d_call: NA; cdr3_aa: CASSWGDRQETQYF; cdr3_nt: TGTGCCAGCAGCTGGGGGGACAGACAAGAGACCCAGTACTTC
j_call: TRBJ1-2; v_call: TRBV12-3/TRBV12-4; clone_size: NA; cdr3_length: 13; d_call: NA; cdr3_aa: CASSFIPNYGYTF; cdr3_nt: TGTGCCAGCAGTTTCATTCCTAACTATGGCTACACCTTC
j_call: TRBJ2-5; v_call: TRBV7-2; clone_size: few; cdr3_length: 14; d_call: NA; cdr3_aa: CASSLQTRGETQYF; cdr3_nt: TGTGCCAGCAGCTTGCAGACGAGAGGGGAGACCCAGTACTTC
j_call: TRBJ2-5; v_call: TRBV15; clone_size: many; cdr3_length: 15; d_call: NA; cdr3_aa: CATSRGGQREETQYF; cdr3_nt: TGTGCCACCAGCAGAGGGGGGCAGAGAGAAGAGACCCAGTACTTC
j_call: TRBJ1-4; v_call: TRBV4-3; clone_size: many; cdr3_length: 14; d_call: NA; cdr3_aa: CASSPYGGDEKLFF; cdr3_nt: TGCGCCAGCAGCCCGTATGGGGGGGATGAAAAACTGTTTTTT
j_call: TRBJ2-7; v_call: TRBV6-6; clone_size: NA; cdr3_length: 12; d_call: NA; cdr3_aa: CASSYAVHEQYF; cdr3_nt: TGTGCCAGCAGTTACGCGGTCCACGAGCAGTACTTC
j_call: TRBJ2-7; v_call: TRBV3-1; clone_size: NA; cdr3_length: 20; d_call: TRBD2; cdr3_aa: CASTPSISGGVFEGYNEQYF; cdr3_nt: TGTGCCAGCACCCCCTCGATTAGCGGGGGGGTGTTTGAGGGCTACAATGAGCAGTACTTC
j_call: TRBJ1-2; v_call: TRBV12-3/TRBV12-4; clone_size: many; cdr3_length: 15; d_call: NA; cdr3_aa: CASSFLAAANYGYTF; cdr3_nt: NA
j_call: TRBJ2-1; v_call: TRBV7-7; clone_size: many; cdr3_length: 16; d_call: TRBD2; cdr3_aa: CASSPIAGREINEQFF; cdr3_nt: TGTGCCAGCAGCCCTATAGCCGGGAGGGAAATCAATGAGCAGTTCTTC
j_call: TRBJ2-7; v_call: TRBV5-1; clone_size: many; cdr3_length: 13; d_call: NA; cdr3_aa: CASSLETNYEQYF; cdr3_nt: TGCGCCAGCAGCTTGGAGACAAACTACGAGCAGTACTTC
j_call: TRBJ2-6; v_call: TRBV20-1; clone_size: NA; cdr3_length: 14; d_call: NA; cdr3_aa: CSAVFPGGADVLTF; cdr3_nt: TGCAGTGCAGTCTTCCCAGGGGGGGCCGACGTCCTGACTTTC
j_call: TRBJ1-1; v_call: TRBV5-1; clone_size: many; cdr3_length: 14; d_call: NA; cdr3_aa: CASSLGGQNTEAFF; cdr3_nt: TGCGCCAGCAGCTTGGGGGGACAGAACACTGAAGCTTTCTTT
j_call: TRBJ2-2; v_call: TRBV5-4; clone_size: NA; cdr3_length: 18; d_call: TRBD1; cdr3_aa: CASSSMKPYRGSTGELFF; cdr3_nt: TGTGCCAGCAGCTCGATGAAGCCCTACAGGGGGAGTACCGGGGAGCTGTTTTTT
j_call: TRBJ1-4; v_call: TRBV7-9; clone_size: few; cdr3_length: 15; d_call: NA; cdr3_aa: CASSSRRDTDEKLFF; cdr3_nt: TGTGCCAGCAGCTCGCGGCGGGACACGGATGAAAAACTGTTTTTT
j_call: TRBJ2-3; v_call: TRBV28; clone_size: NA; cdr3_length: 14; d_call: NA; cdr3_aa: CASSEGTSTDAQYF; cdr3_nt: TGTGCCAGCAGTGAGGGAACTAGCACAGATGCGCAGTATTTT
j_call: TRBJ2-7; v_call: TRBV15; clone_size: NA; cdr3_length: 16; d_call: TRBD2; cdr3_aa: CATSRGLAGPYNEQYF; cdr3_nt: TGTGCCACCAGCAGGGGACTAGCGGGGCCTTACAATGAGCAGTACTTC
j_call: TRBJ2-5; v_call: TRBV20-1; clone_size: NA; cdr3_length: 10; d_call: NA; cdr3_aa: CSAARETQYF; cdr3_nt: TGCAGTGCTGCTCGGGAGACCCAGTACTTC
j_call: TRBJ2-1; v_call: TRBV20-1; clone_size: many; cdr3_length: 15; d_call: TRBD2; cdr3_aa: CSARVGGGDYNEQFF; cdr3_nt: TGCAGTGCTAGGGTTGGCGGGGGGGATTACAATGAGCAGTTCTTC
j_call: TRBJ1-5; v_call: TRBV5-1; clone_size: many; cdr3_length: 14; d_call: NA; cdr3_aa: CASSLGEGNQPQHF; cdr3_nt: TGCGCCAGCAGCTTGGGAGAGGGCAATCAGCCCCAGCATTTT